This TCR beta chain appears in the sequencing data of a study of identical twins. General study results and limits: Sequences that were beta out-of-frame showed weaker excess twin sharing. Out-of-frame TCR alpha sharing observed in monozygotic twins exceeded model estimates. Instead of following the same donors, the conclusions were based on cross-sectional statistical analysis. Abundant beta clonotypes from cord blood bore fewer insertions; memory repertoires lacked this pattern.

One entry per CDR3 protein results from TCRdb running MiXCR on the 5' RACE reads. The repertoire holds approximately 1.8 million distinct CDR3 sequences, with less than 35% as singletons. Only a few counts were recorded for this clonotype. Its antigen remains unknown. Trimming removed 0 bases from V and 9 bases from J; junction bases left unmatched: 0. The CDR3 has 13 amino acids. Germline V gene sequence: CDR1 LGHNA, CDR2 YNFKEQ. The rearrangement joins TRBV4-2 to TRBJ2-1; 9 bases agree with TRBD2. The receptor was isolated from a newborn girl in good health. Material: cord blood. In DNA, the CDR3 is TGTGCCAGCAGCCAAGAGACTAGCGGTGAGCAGTTCTTC. As protein: CASSQETSGEQFF.